This T cell receptor beta chain came from a study of blood T cell repertoires in COVID-19. Study overall: Samples of COVID-19 (acute and convalescent) were obtained from the United States, Italy and Spain. T cells, B-cell-depleted T cells, or PBMCs supplied cDNA or gDNA.

V shed 3 bases and J 8 bases; nucleotides not matched to a gene: 3. The CDR3 is 12 amino acids. Per the authors' pipeline: Using reference gene primer amplification, nucleated cell counts were estimated. Sequencing was performed with immunoSEQ multiplex PCR; in TCRdb, only in-frame clones are kept and a portion is missing. Clone size and the V and J calls come from that table; the DNA yielded D and trimming. The sample has about 62,000 clones; around 87% are singletons. The material sequenced was peripheral blood. The V and J genes are TRBV12-3 or TRBV12-4 and TRBJ2-7; 8 bases are a match to TRBD2. This TCR was recovered from a man aged 65-85 years with acute or convalescent COVID-19. The CDR3 loop is CASSFLAGQQYF. CDR3 DNA: TGTGCCAGCAGTTTCCTAGCGGGCCAGCAGTACTTC.